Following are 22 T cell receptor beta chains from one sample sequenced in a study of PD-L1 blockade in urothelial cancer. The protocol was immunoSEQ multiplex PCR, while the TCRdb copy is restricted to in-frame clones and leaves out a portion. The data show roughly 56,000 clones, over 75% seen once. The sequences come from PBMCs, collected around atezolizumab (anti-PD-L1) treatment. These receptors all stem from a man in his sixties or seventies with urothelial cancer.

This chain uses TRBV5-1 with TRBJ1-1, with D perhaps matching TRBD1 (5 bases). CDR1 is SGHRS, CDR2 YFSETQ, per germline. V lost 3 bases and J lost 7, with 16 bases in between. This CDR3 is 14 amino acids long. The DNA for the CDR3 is TGCGCCAGCAGCTGGGGACTCCGGCATGTTGAAGCTTTCTTT. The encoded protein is CASSWGLRHVEAFF.

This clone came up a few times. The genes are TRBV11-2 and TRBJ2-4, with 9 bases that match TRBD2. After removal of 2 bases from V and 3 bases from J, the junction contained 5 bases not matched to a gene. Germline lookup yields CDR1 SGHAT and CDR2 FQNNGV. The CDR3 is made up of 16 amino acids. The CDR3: CASSLPSGTLKNIQYF. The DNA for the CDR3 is TGTGCCAGCAGCTTACCTAGCGGGACCCTCAAAAACATTCAGTACTTC.

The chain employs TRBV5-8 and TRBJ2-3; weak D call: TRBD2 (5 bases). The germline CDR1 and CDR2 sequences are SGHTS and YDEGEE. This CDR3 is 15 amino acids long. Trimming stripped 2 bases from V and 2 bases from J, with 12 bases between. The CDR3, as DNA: TGTGCCAGCAGCTTCCCCTCCGGGGACACAGATACGCAGTATTTT. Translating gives CASSFPSGDTDTQYF.

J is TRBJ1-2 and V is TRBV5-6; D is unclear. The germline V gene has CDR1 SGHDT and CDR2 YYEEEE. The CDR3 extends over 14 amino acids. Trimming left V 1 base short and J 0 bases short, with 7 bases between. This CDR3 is CASSLTRSNYGYTF. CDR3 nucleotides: TGTGCCAGCAGCTTGACCAGGTCTAACTATGGCTACACCTTC. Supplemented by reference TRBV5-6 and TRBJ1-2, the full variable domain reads DAGVTQSPTHLIKTRGQQVTLRCSPKSGHDTVSWYQQALGQGPQFIFQYYEEEERQRGNFPDRFSGHQFPNYSSELNVNALLLGDSALYLCASSLTRSNYGYTFGSGTRLTVV.

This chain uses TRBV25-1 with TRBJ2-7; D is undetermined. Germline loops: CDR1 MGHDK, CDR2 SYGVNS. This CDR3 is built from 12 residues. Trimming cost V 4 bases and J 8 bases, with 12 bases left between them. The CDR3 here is CASSALSTQQYF. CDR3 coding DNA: TGTGCCAGCAGTGCTCTATCTACGCAGCAGTACTTC.

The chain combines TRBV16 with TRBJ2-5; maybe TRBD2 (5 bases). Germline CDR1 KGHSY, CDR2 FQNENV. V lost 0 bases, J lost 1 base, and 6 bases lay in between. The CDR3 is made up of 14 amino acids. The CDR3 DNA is TGTGCCAGCAGCCAATCAGGAGGCCAAGAGACCCAGTACTTC. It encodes CASSQSGGQETQYF.

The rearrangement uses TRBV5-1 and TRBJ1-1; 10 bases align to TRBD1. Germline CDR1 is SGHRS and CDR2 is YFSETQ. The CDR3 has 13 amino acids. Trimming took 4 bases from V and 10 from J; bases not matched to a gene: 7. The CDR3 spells CASSPGTGEGAFF. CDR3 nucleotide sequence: TGCGCCAGCAGCCCCGGGACAGGGGAGGGAGCTTTCTTT.

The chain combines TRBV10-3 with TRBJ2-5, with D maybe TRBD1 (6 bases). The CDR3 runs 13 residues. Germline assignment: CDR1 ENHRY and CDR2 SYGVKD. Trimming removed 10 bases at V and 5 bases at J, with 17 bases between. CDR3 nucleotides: TGTGCCACCGAGACAGGCCCGGGGGAGACCCAGTACTTC. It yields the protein CATETGPGETQYF.

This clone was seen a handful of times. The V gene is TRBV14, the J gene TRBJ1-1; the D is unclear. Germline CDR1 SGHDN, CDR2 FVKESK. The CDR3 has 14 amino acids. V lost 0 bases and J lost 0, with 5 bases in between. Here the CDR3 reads CASSQEIMNTEAFF. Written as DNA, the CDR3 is TGTGCCAGCAGCCAAGAAATTATGAACACTGAAGCTTTCTTT.

The CDR3 nucleotides are TGCGCCAGCAGCGCCTCCGGGACAGGTTACAACAATGAGCAGTTCTTC. It translates to CASSASGTGYNNEQFF. This sequence joins TRBV5-1 and TRBJ2-1, with TRBD1 matching over 8 bases. The germline gives CDR1 SGHRS, CDR2 YFSETQ. The CDR3 length is 16 residues. V lost 4 bases to trimming and J lost 5 bases; unmatched junction nucleotides: 11.

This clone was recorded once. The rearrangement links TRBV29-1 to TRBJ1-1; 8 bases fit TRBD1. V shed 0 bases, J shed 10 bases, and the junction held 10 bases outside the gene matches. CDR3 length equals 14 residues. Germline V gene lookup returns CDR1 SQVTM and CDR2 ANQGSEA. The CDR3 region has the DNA TGCAGCGTTGAAGAACCAGGACAGGGTCCCGGAGCTTTCTTT. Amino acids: CSVEEPGQGPGAFF.

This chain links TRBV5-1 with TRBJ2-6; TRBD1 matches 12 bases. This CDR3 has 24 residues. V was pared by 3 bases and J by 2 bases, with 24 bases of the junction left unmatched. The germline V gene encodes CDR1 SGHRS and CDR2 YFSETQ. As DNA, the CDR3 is TGCGCCAGCAGCTCGGGGGTACGTGGGACAGGGGGCTGGAGTACCTCGACTGGGGCCAACGTCCTGACTTTC. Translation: CASSSGVRGTGGWSTSTGANVLTF.

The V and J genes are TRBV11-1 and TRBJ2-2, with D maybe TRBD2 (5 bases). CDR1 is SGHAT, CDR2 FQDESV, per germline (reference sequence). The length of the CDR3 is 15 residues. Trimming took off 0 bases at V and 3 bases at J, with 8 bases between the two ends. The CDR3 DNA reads TGTGCCAGCAGCTTAGCGGGAGCGGACACCGGGGAGCTGTTTTTT. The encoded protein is CASSLAGADTGELFF.

CDR3 DNA: TGTGCCAGCAGTTACTGGGGGGGACAGGGAGTCCACGAGCAGTACTTC. Protein sequence: CASSYWGGQGVHEQYF. The rearrangement links TRBV6-5 to TRBJ2-7; 9 bases line up with TRBD1. CDR1 MNHEY and CDR2 SVGAGI come from the germline V gene. After removal of 1 base from V and 5 bases from J, the junction contained 9 bases not matched to a gene. The CDR3 contains 16 residues.

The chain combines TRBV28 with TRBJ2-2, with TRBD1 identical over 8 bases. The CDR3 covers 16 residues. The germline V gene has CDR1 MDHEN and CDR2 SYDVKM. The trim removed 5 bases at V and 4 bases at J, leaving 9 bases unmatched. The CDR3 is CASSVQGARSTGELFF. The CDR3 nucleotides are TGTGCCAGCAGTGTTCAGGGGGCGCGAAGCACCGGGGAGCTGTTTTTT.

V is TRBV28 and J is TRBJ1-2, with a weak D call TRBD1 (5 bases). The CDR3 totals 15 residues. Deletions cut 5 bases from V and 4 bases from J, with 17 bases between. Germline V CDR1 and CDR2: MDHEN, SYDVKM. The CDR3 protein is CASSSGALVLYGYTF. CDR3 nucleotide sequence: TGTGCCAGCAGTAGTGGGGCGCTGGTCCTCTATGGCTACACCTTC.

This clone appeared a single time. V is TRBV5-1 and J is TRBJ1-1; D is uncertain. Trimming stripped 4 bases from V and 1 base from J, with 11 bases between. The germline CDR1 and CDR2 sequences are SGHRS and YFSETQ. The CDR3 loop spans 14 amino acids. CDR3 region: CASSLTPSNTEAFF. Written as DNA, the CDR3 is TGCGCCAGCAGCCTTACACCGTCGAACACTGAAGCTTTCTTT.

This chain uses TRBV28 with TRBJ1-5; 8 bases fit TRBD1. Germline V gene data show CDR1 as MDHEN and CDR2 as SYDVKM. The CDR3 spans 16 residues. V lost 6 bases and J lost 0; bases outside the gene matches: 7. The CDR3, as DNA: TGTGCCAGCAGCCCCGAAGGACAGGGTAGCAATCAGCCCCAGCATTTT. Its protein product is CASSPEGQGSNQPQHF.

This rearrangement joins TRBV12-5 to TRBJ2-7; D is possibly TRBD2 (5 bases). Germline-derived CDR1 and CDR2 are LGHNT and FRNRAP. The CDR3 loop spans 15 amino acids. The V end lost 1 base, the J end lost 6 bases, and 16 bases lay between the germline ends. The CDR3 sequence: CASGLGSTSYIEQYF. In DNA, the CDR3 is TGTGCTAGTGGTTTGGGATCCACTAGTTATATCGAGCAGTACTTC.

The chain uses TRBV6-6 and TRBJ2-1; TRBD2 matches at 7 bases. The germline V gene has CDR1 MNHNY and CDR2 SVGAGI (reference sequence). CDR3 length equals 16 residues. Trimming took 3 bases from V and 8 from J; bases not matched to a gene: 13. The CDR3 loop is CASSYWRAVSGDEQFF. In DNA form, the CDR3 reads TGTGCCAGCAGTTATTGGAGAGCGGTGAGCGGGGATGAGCAGTTCTTC.

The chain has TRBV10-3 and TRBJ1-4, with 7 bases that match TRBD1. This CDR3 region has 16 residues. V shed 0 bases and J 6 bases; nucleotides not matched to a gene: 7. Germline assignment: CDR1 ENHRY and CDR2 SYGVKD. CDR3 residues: CAISESLWQGDEKLFF. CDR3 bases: TGTGCCATCAGTGAGTCCTTATGGCAGGGGGATGAAAAACTGTTTTTT.

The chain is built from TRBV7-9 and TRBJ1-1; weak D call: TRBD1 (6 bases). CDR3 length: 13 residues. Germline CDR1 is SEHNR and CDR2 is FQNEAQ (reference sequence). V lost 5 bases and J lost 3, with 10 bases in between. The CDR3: CASSPRTDTEAFF. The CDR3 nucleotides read TGTGCCAGCAGCCCGAGGACAGACACTGAAGCTTTCTTT.